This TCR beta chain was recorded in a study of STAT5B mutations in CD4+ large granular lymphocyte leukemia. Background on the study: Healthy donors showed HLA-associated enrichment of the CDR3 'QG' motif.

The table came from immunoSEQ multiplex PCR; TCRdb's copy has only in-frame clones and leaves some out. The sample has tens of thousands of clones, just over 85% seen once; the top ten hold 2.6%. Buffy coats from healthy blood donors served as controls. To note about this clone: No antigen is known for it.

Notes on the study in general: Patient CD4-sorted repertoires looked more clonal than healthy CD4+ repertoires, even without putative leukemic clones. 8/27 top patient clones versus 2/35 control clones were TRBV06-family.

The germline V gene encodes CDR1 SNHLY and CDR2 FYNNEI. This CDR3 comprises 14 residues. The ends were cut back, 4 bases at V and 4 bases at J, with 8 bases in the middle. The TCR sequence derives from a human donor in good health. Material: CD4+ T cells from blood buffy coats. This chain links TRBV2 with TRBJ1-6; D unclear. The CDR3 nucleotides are TGTGCCAGCAGTGGTCGGGAGTATAATTCACCCCTCCACTTT. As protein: CASSGREYNSPLHF.